This TCR beta chain is from a study of blood T cells in healthy people across ages. Comments on this clonotype: Its antigen is not identified.

Per germline, CDR1 SQVTM and CDR2 ANQGSEA. The CDR3 is 13 amino acids. Trimming cost V 7 bases and J 2 bases, with 13 bases left between them. Using a J-beta primer mix together with a sample-barcoded 5' primer, a second PCR was run for roughly 6 to 11 cycles. TCRdb passed the 5' RACE reads through MiXCR, listing each CDR3 protein once. The sample comprises about 800,000 distinct CDR3 sequences, over 45% of which are singletons, and approximately 21% rests with the top ten. The draw of peripheral blood yielded ten milliliters from each donor. The study's findings and limits: Correlation between TCR beta diversity and naive T cell percentage was strong. Estimated diversity, derived from one million T cells, was regarded as an underestimate.

The J gene is TRBJ2-3, the V gene TRBV29-1; D is undetermined. This TCR came from a man between 25 and 39 years old in good health. The specimen sequenced was blood. CDR3 sequence: CSADSLDTDTQYF. CDR3 in DNA: TGCAGCGCCGACTCCCTGGACACAGATACGCAGTATTTT.